Following are 13 T cell receptor beta chains from one sample sequenced in a study of spatial heterogeneity in lung cancer. This sample's time point: sample taken at primary tumor resection. Whole RNA obtained from tumor, nontumor lung or frozen PBMC underwent sequencing without sorting. TCRdb itself ran the 5' RACE reads through MiXCR, one entry per CDR3 protein. Of some 44,000 distinct CDR3 sequences listed, 12% to 15% are singletons. The sample here was PBMCs, taken at surgery. The receptors originated from a male donor with early-stage non-small cell lung cancer.

In its sample, this clonotype ranks as large (0.1 to 1%). This chain connects TRBV6-2 or TRBV6-3 to TRBJ1-1; no firm D call. Germline lookup yields CDR1 MNHEY and CDR2 SVGEGT. Trimming shortened V by 0 bases and J by 0 bases, and 14 bases separated the two germline ends. The CDR3 covers 17 residues. Here the CDR3 DNA reads TGTGCCAGCAGTTACTCGATTGGGAAAACTCTGAACACTGAAGCTTTCTTT. It encodes CASSYSIGKTLNTEAFF.

This clonotype was seen repeatedly, ten times or more. The chain uses TRBV4-1 and TRBJ1-6; D perhaps matches TRBD1 (5 bases). The germline gives CDR1 MGHRA, CDR2 YSYEKL. The CDR3 runs 17 residues. Trimming pared 3 bases from V and 4 bases from J, leaving 16 bases between. CDR3 coding DNA: TGCGCCAGCAGCCAGGGGGACGGGGTTTTATATAATTCACCCCTCCACTTT. The encoded protein is CASSQGDGVLYNSPLHF.

This clonotype has a handful of counts. The chain combines TRBV12-3 or TRBV12-4 with TRBJ1-1; D is uncertain. Trimming removed 2 bases from V and 0 bases from J, with 7 bases in between. CDR3 size: 14 residues. The CDR3 reads CASSLWSLNTEAFF. As DNA, the CDR3 is TGTGCCAGCAGTTTATGGTCCCTGAACACTGAAGCTTTCTTT.

This clonotype was observed a handful of times. V is TRBV4-3 and J is TRBJ1-1, with a tentative D call TRBD1 (6 bases). This CDR3 contains 13 residues. The ends were cut back, 1 base at V and 8 bases at J, with 11 bases in the middle. CDR1 is LGHNA and CDR2 is YSLEER in the germline V gene. Here the CDR3 reads CASSQGADREAFF. CDR3 DNA: TGCGCCAGCAGCCAAGGGGCTGACAGGGAAGCTTTCTTT.

The chain employs TRBV6-5 and TRBJ2-5; no clear D. Trimming removed 0 bases at V and 1 base at J, with 12 bases between. CDR3 length equals 16 residues. The germline V gene encodes CDR1 MNHEY and CDR2 SVGAGI. The chain's CDR3 is CASSYSTGISQETQYF. The CDR3 bases are TGTGCCAGCAGTTACTCAACGGGTATATCCCAAGAGACCCAGTACTTC.

This clonotype was seen many times. The chain couples TRBV7-9 to TRBJ2-7; 8 nucleotides agree with TRBD1. The CDR3 runs 14 residues. The J segment lost 7 bases and the V segment lost 7 bases, leaving 12 bases of the junction unmatched. Looked up from germline, CDR1 is SEHNR and CDR2 is FQNEAQ (reference sequence). The CDR3 region is CASTPGQGLGEQYF. The CDR3 DNA sequence: TGTGCCAGCACCCCCGGACAGGGTCTGGGAGAGCAGTACTTC.

This clonotype has a handful of counts. This chain connects TRBV9 to TRBJ2-1, with D unclear. Trimming removed 4 bases from V and 2 bases from J, with 10 bases in between. Germline lookup yields CDR1 SGDLS and CDR2 YYNGEE. This CDR3 contains 14 residues. The CDR3 bases are TGTGCCAGCAGCTTACGACCAACCTACAATGAGCAGTTCTTC. Residues: CASSLRPTYNEQFF.

V and J are TRBV18 and TRBJ2-3; 9 bases fit TRBD2. Trimming removed 3 bases from V and 0 bases from J; junction bases left unmatched: 7. This CDR3 has 17 amino acids. Germline CDR1 KGHSH, CDR2 LQKENI. The CDR3 spells CASSPTTSGTSTDTQYF. In DNA form, the CDR3 reads TGTGCCAGCTCACCCACGACTAGCGGTACTAGCACAGATACGCAGTATTTT.

The chain couples TRBV27 to TRBJ1-1; no definite D call. The germline CDR1 and CDR2 sequences are MNHEY and SMNVEV (reference sequence). The CDR3 is 13 residues long. The V and J ends lost 0 bases and 5 bases respectively, with 7 bases between them. CDR3 sequence (DNA): TGTGCCAGCAGTTTATCCGGGAGGACTGAAGCTTTCTTT. Translated, it gives CASSLSGRTEAFF.

The chain has TRBV11-2 and TRBJ2-5, with 8 bases fitting TRBD1. The J segment lost 6 bases and the V segment lost 3 bases, leaving 6 bases of the junction unmatched. Looked up from germline, CDR1 is SGHAT and CDR2 is FQNNGV. CDR3 length: 14 amino acids. CDR3 sequence: CASSFGTGVKTQYF. Written as DNA, the CDR3 is TGTGCCAGCAGCTTCGGGACAGGCGTGAAGACCCAGTACTTC.

This clonotype was seen repeatedly, ten times or more. J is TRBJ2-1 and V is TRBV14; 13 nucleotides line up with TRBD2. The CDR3 length is 16 residues. Germline CDR1 SGHDN, CDR2 FVKESK. J lost 4 bases, V lost 3 bases, and 3 bases had no gene match. CDR3 sequence (DNA): TGTGCCAGCAGCCAGGGGACTAGCGGGACATACAATGAGCAGTTCTTC. Translating gives CASSQGTSGTYNEQFF.

This clonotype has just a few counts. This chain joins TRBV7-8 and TRBJ1-1; D call uncertain. This CDR3 is 13 amino acids long. Germline CDR1 SGHVS, CDR2 FQNEAQ. The V gene lost 2 bases and the J gene lost 7 bases, with 11 bases spanning the gap. The CDR3 DNA follows: TGTGCCAGCAGCTTACGCTCCTCCCATGAAGCTTTCTTT. Translation: CASSLRSSHEAFF.

V gene TRBV28 combines with J gene TRBJ1-1; 7 bases are a match to TRBD1. The CDR3 has 18 amino acids. The V and J ends lost 5 bases and 5 bases, in that order; junction bases with no gene match: 20. From germline, CDR1 is MDHEN and CDR2 SYDVKM. CDR3 sequence (DNA): TGTGCCAGCAGTGGATTAGAGGCCTCCTCCGCAGGGGGGACTGAAGCTTTCTTT. This gives the protein CASSGLEASSAGGTEAFF.